This entry lists 2 T cell receptor beta chains sequenced from one sample in a study of regulatory T cells in long-lasting Graves disease. In building TCR beta libraries, iRepertoire HTBI primers were used together with Arm-PCR of CDR3 regions. Using its own MiXCR run on the multiplex PCR reads, TCRdb lists one record per CDR3 protein. This sample carries 500,000 to 800,000 distinct CDR3 sequences, 30% of them seen once, and the ten largest clones take 40% to 55%. Noted time point: persistent/refractory GD, antithyroid drugs over 5 years with positive TRAb. Construction of the TCR library relied on RNA isolated from PBMCs. The sample consisted of peripheral blood mononuclear cells (PBMCs), taken when the disease was refractory, from a patient treated with antithyroid drugs. These receptors were collected from a female donor with Graves disease.

CDR3 nucleotides: TGTGCCAGCAGTGAGACAGGGGTGACCGGGGAGCTGTTTTTT. This translates into CASSETGVTGELFF. The V and J genes are TRBV6-1 and TRBJ2-2; 8 bases map to TRBD1. Per the germline V gene, CDR1 is MNHNS and CDR2 is SASEGT. CDR3 length: 14 residues. V was pared by 3 bases and J by 5 bases, with 2 bases of the junction left unmatched.

This clonotype has more than one count but fewer than ten. The chain carries TRBV9 and TRBJ2-1; TRBD1 might be the D (5 bases). Germline V lookup: CDR1 SGDLS, CDR2 YYNGEE. The CDR3 consists of 14 residues. Trimming cost V 0 bases and J 8 bases, with 12 bases left between them. The CDR3 DNA sequence: TGTGCCAGCAGCGTAGGATCAGGGTTCGATGAGCAGTTCTTC. Protein product: CASSVGSGFDEQFF.